This entry concerns a single TCR beta chain. Its specific antigen is unknown. Sequenced donors were patients with carbamazepine-induced Stevens-Johnson syndrome or toxic epidermal necrolysis (CBZ-SJS/TEN). Peripheral blood repertoires came from CBZ-SJS/TEN patients of Han Chinese (about five) and European (about 6) origin. Next-generation sequencing was used to profile the T cell receptor repertoires of patients with drug-induced severe cutaneous adverse reactions in a search for drug-specific clonotypes. RNA was isolated from either blister cells of skin lesions or peripheral blood mononuclear cells. The sample belongs to a study of T cells in severe cutaneous drug reactions (dated by TCRdb to between 2019 and 2020). About the full investigation: Between about 2010 and 2018, patients were recruited from Taiwan, Thailand and a European registry network. The libraries were made with iRepertoire multiplex PCR, and the authors referred to a comparison in which iRepertoire and 5' RACE methods, with or without UMI, captured abundant clonotypes to a similar degree. Bulk TCR sequencing was combined with single-cell sequencing, quantitative PCR validation, functional assays and transgenic mouse experiments. The culprit drug was assigned using the Naranjo algorithm and the ALDEN drug causality algorithm. Enrollment was limited to patients whose SJS/TEN or DRESS diagnosis was probable or definite according to RegiSCAR criteria. Blister fluids/cells, PBMC and other biological samples were taken from patients in the acute stage or the recovery stage. What the study reported, not specific to this receptor: CBZ-SJS/TEN patients showed strongly increased TRBV12-4 usage, with averages of around 34% in blister cells and 5% to 5.5% in PBMC. All seven CBZ-SJS/TEN blister samples contained a public TCRbeta CDR3 (mean approximately 14%), which was undetectable or scarce in tolerant-control and healthy-donor PBMC. According to the authors, further study is still needed to determine whether the public TCR generalizes to SJS/TEN caused by other drugs.

The CDR3 spans 15 residues, from the cysteine through the phenylalanine. No coding sequence is recorded. For CDR1 and CDR2, the germline V gene (reference sequence) lists DFQATT and SNEGSKA. Library preparation used the iRepertoire multiplex PCR system with TCR subtype-specific primers for both bulk and single-cell sequencing. Multiplex PCR with primers aimed at the V, D and J gene regions produced the bulk TCR beta libraries. Roughly 100-550 ng of RNA per sample served as input for bulk TCR library preparation. Bulk TCR beta amplicons were sequenced on an Illumina MiSeq. The original pipeline was this. Sample misassignments and low-quality sequencing reads were filtered out during quality control steps. The CDR3 was defined as the amino acids lying between the Y[YFLI]C motif of the V gene and the [FW]GXGT motif of the J segment. CDR3 clonotypes and TRBV and TRBJ gene assignments were based on the IMGT database. Per-sample TRBV expression was normalized to the mean of the same gene in PBMC from some 40 healthy donors. Following reprocessing of the reads by TCRdb, the data hold one row per CDR3 protein sequence and no DNA is available. In this record, the V and J calls reflect TCRdb's handling and not the investigators' own analysis. The table for this sample shows 20,000 to 25,000 distinct CDR3 sequences. Roughly 7.7% of the sample is in the top ten clones.

Recombination joined TRBV20-1 with TRBJ2-3; TCRdb indicates TRBD1, and absent DNA this call remains unverified. The material sequenced was PBMCs. The sequence came from a human donor with toxic epidermal necrolysis, a severe cutaneous drug reaction. This receptor has the CDR3 CSATKGQGYTDTQYF.